Sequencing of this T cell receptor (beta chain) was carried out in a study of blood T cells in healthy people across ages (dated by TCRdb to the mid-2010s). Turning to the overall study: Template switching captured roughly one uniquely barcoded TCR beta cDNA molecule per two T cells in model experiments. Age-related changes in TCR beta repertoire diversity were measured in the study by deep sequencing normalized with unique cDNA molecular identifiers. The donors were divided into four age groups: young (average 16 years), middle-aged (roughly 42), aged (about 60) and long-lived (approximately 74). To avoid experimental bias, donors of different ages were randomly spread across the sequencing lanes. For two donors (one aged 18 to 29 and one aged 80 or older), the study analyzed two additional independent replicas of 1 million unique cDNA reads from the same blood draw.

This clonotype was counted between two and nine times. Its antigen target is currently unknown. There are no base qualities to consult, and no much larger clone falls within one base. Preparation of the library involved 5' RACE. The sequencing machine was an Illumina HiSeq 2500. A second about 7 to 12 cycle PCR used a sample-barcoded 5' primer and a J-beta primer mix. A template-switch 5' adaptor carrying 12 random nucleotides introduced a unique molecular identifier onto each TCR beta cDNA molecule. Each sample yielded at least 3 million CDR3-containing paired-end reads. All of the RNA was converted into first-strand cDNA using the Mint cDNA synthesis kit, with a TRBC-specific oligonucleotide serving as the primer. Following uracil-DNA glycosylase treatment, all cDNA underwent a first 18-cycle PCR with the universal primers M1SS and BC2_uni_R. Regarding the original processing steps: Each sample was normalized by randomly selecting 1 million high-quality reads, each carrying a distinct molecular identifier. Reads with shared molecular identifiers were discarded instead of being binned into consensus sequences. MiTCR, with a Q25 quality threshold and the strictest error-elimination algorithm, was used for CDR3 identification, clonotype clustering and error correction. A nonparametric unseen species model with Euler transformation was used to estimate lower-bound total TCR beta diversity. The public reads were reanalyzed by TCRdb: fastp trimming at Q25, MiXCR alignment, in-frame beta chains only. CDR3 protein duplicates are merged, each entry listing the most common genes and DNA. The V and J calls and clone size come from TCRdb's table, not from the authors' own analysis. The sample records hundreds of thousands of distinct CDR3 sequences, more than 45% of which are singletons. The top ten constitute 13% of the sample.

V and J are truncated by 0 bases and 10 bases respectively, leaving an intervening sequence of 13 bases. Including cysteine and phenylalanine, the CDR3 has 14 amino acids. This entry keeps only the CDR3 DNA: 42 bases, framed from base 1. CDR1 and CDR2, per the germline V gene (reference sequence), are LGHDT and YNNKEL. General study outcomes and caveats: Compared with the aged group, more naive CD4+ T cells, fewer expanded clones and increased TCR diversity were shown by the long-lived group, suggesting age selection. Observed TCR beta diversity per million T cells fell roughly linearly with age, and a significant reduction was already apparent by age roughly 41. Estimates of total diversity based on one million sequenced T cells were regarded as lower bounds and as underestimates. Because donor CMV infection status was unknown, age-related changes in expanded clonotypes were potentially confounded. Conclusive comparison of naive and antigen-experienced compartments was prevented by the profiling of bulk unsorted PBMCs. There was a strong correlation between observed TCR beta diversity and the percentage of naive T cells measured by flow cytometry.

Systemically healthy Caucasian individuals from Russia, around 39 in total and aged roughly 6 to 100 years, were included as donors. Each donor gave 8 to 10 milliliters of peripheral blood, collected into EDTA-treated Vacutainer tubes. PBMCs were isolated by Ficoll-Paque density-gradient centrifugation, with at least 6 million obtained per sample. Total RNA was extracted from PBMCs with Trizol reagent, with at least 5.5 micrograms obtained per sample. Naive CD45RAhigh/CD27high T cell percentages were measured by flow cytometry on a PBMC aliquot from every donor. Source material: blood. The TCR comes from a woman of 80 years or more in good health. This chain joins TRBV3-1 to TRBJ2-1; D gene: possibly TRBD2, on 5 matching bases. The sequenced DNA is TGTGCCAGCAGCCAAGATCCCCGACCGGGGGAGCAGTTCTTC. The translation is CASSQDPRPGEQFF.